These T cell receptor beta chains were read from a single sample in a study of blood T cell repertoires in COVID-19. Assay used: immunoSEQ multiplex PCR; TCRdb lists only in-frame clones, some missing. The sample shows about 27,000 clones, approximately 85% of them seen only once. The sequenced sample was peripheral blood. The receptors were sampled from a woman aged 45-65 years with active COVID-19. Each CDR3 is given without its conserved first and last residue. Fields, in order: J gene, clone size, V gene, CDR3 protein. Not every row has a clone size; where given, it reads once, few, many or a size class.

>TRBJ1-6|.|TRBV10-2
ASSGDSGGPLH
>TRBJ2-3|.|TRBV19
ASKQEGSTDTQY
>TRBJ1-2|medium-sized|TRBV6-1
ASSEHQGGYGYT
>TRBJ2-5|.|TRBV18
ASSPPSGETQY
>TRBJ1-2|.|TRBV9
ASSVGGNYGYT
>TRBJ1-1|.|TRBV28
ASSQSPGGTEAF
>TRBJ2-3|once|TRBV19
ASSILPGLLTDTQY
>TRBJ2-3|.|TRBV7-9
ASSFEPDTQY
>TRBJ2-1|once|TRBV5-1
ASSPTGGGYNEQF
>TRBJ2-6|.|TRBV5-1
ASSGLALSSGANVLT
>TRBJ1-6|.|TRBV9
ASSAQTGEGNSPLH
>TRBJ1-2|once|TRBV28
ASRIQGTNYGYT
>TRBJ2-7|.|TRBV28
ASSSHGRGSYEQY
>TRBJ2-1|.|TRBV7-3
ASSPGTGGYEQF
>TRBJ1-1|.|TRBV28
ASSPSGTGFPDTEAF
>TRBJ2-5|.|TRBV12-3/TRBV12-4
ASSLQGVGTQY
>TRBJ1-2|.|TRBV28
ASSLDRNYGYT
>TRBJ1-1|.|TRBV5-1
ASSLVPGMITEAF
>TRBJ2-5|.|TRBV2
ASSREGETQY
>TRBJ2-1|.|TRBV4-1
ASSQVNEQF
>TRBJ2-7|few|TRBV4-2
ASSQPGTGIQQY
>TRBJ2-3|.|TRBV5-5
ASSPMGTATDTQY
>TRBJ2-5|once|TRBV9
ASGVGLAGVQETQY
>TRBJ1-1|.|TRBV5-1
ASSLDRPPSPGRRGYTEAF
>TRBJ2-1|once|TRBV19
ASSLAGGTYNEQF
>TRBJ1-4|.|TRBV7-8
ASSTDRDGQLF
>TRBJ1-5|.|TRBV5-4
ASSSDGGNQPQH
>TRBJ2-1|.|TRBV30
AWSVPGLADVGSYNEQF
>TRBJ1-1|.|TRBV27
ASSSAGPGTEAF
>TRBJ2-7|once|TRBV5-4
ASSSDRVAEQY
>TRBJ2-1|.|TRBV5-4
ASSFRQGSYNEQF
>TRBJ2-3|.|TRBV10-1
ASSSGSMNTQY
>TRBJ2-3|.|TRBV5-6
ASSVVTSVADTQY
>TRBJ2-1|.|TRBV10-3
ATGSGGSSYNEQF
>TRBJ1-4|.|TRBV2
ASTPQGEEKLF
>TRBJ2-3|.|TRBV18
ASSPSWGLDTQY
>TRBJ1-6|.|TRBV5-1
ASSPSGGRNNSPLH
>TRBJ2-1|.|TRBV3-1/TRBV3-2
ASSRRGVSYNEQF
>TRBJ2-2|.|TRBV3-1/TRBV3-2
ASLVPGTGELF
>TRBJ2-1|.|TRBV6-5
ASSSSDYNEQF
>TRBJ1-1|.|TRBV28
ASSLSGRDTEAF
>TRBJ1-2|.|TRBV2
AIATGGNYGYT
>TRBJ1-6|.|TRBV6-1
ASSEGQPYNSPLH
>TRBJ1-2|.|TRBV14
ASSQDYRVGVYGYT
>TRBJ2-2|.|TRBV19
ASSITGRERNTGELF
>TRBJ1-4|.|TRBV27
ASSSIRGPNEKLF
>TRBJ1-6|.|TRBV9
ASSVAMRSSYNSPLH
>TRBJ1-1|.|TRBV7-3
ASSLQGNTEAF
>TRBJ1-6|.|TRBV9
ASSVDYVSPLH
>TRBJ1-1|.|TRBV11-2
ASSPDRGQLNTEAF
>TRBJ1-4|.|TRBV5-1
ASSLVLGQGDGKLF
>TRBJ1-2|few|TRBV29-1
SERTGNYGYT
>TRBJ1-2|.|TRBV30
AWSLTGGIGYT
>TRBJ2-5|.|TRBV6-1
ASSDLRGRTETQY
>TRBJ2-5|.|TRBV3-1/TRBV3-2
ASSHSNQETQY
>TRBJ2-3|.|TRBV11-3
ASSRTSGRGDTQY
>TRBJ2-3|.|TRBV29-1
SVELSGLAGVTRQY